A single sample is the source of the 10 T cell receptor beta chains below, sequenced in a study of control samples from healthy donors and cancer patients. Libraries were prepared by immunoSEQ multiplex PCR; TCRdb keeps only in-frame clonotypes and omits some of them. Of around 110,000 clones in the sample, 88% were seen once. Sequencing was done on a sample of blood. These receptors came from a woman aged 70 to 79 in good health.

Details on this clone: Compared with germline, one end of the junction differs, possibly owing to a read error. This chain links TRBV14 with TRBJ2-7, with D unclear. In germline, CDR1 is SGHDN, CDR2 FVKESK. The length of the CDR3 is 13 residues. The CDR3 reads CASSQDLNAPSTF. The CDR3 DNA reads as TGTGCCAGCAGCCAAGATCTCAACGCGCCAAGCACGTTC.

This chain uses TRBV29-1 with TRBJ1-1; D call uncertain. The V gene's germline CDR1 is SQVTM and CDR2 ANQGSEA. V shed 4 bases and J shed 1 base, with 7 bases lying between them. CDR3 length equals 12 residues. As DNA, the CDR3 is TGCAGCGTTGGTCGGCGGAACACTGAAGCTTTCTTT. Protein product: CSVGRRNTEAFF.

The V gene is TRBV5-1, the J gene TRBJ1-1, with TRBD1 matching 7 bases. Germline-derived CDR1 and CDR2 are SGHRS and YFSETQ. V dropped 3 bases and J dropped 3; count of bases not matched to a gene: 11. CDR3 size: 16 residues. The CDR3 sequence: CASSSPPTGPYTEAFF. CDR3 nucleotide sequence: TGCGCCAGCAGCTCCCCCCCGACAGGGCCATACACTGAAGCTTTCTTT. Combining the CDR3 with reference TRBV5-1 and TRBJ1-1 gives the whole variable domain KAGVTQTPRYLIKTRGQQVTLSCSPISGHRSVSWYQQTPGQGLQFLFEYFSETQRNKGNFPGRFSGRQFSNSRSEMNVSTLELGDSALYLCASSSPPTGPYTEAFFGQGTRLTVV.

The chain joins TRBV7-9 to TRBJ2-7, with TRBD1 identical over 9 bases. Germline V gene data show CDR1 as SEHNR and CDR2 as FQNEAQ (reference sequence). V lost 0 bases and J lost 1; bases outside the gene matches: 1. This CDR3 comprises 15 residues. Written as DNA, the CDR3 is TGTGCCAGCAGCTTAGCGGACAGGGGATCCTACGAGCAGTACTTC. The encoded protein is CASSLADRGSYEQYF.

The rearrangement links TRBV27 to TRBJ1-2; perhaps TRBD1 as D (6 bases). There are 14 residues in the CDR3. Germline V CDR1 and CDR2: MNHEY, SMNVEV (reference sequence). V was shortened by 8 bases and J by 6 bases, with 19 bases between the two germline ends. CDR3 coding DNA: TGTGCCAGCCGAGCCAGAGAAACAGGGAATGGCTACACCTTC. As protein: CASRARETGNGYTF.

There are a few counts of this clone. The CDR3 coding sequence is TGTGCCAGCACCACAGGAGGGGCTAACTATGGCTACACCTTC. Protein sequence: CASTTGGANYGYTF. V is TRBV4-2 and J is TRBJ1-2; maybe TRBD1 (5 bases). Trimming took off 7 bases at V and 0 bases at J, with 12 bases between the two ends. The CDR3 covers 14 residues. Germline V CDR1 and CDR2: LGHNA, YNFKEQ.

The chain recombines TRBV6-9 with TRBJ2-3, with 9 nucleotides matching TRBD1. The germline V gene encodes CDR1 MNHGY and CDR2 SVAAGI. The CDR3 is 15 residues long. V trimming: 4 bases; J trimming: 3 bases; junction bases outside the gene matches: 5. The CDR3 DNA sequence: TGTGCCAGCAGTTTCCGGGACAGGGAAACAGATACGCAGTATTTT. Translation: CASSFRDRETDTQYF.

This clone showed up just once. This chain's CDR3 is CASIRGTGDSPLHF. The CDR3 nucleotides read TGTGCCAGTATTCGCGGCACGGGCGATTCACCCCTCCACTTT. The V and J genes are TRBV19 and TRBJ1-6, with no clear D. Germline CDR1 LNHDA, CDR2 SQIVND (reference sequence). The CDR3 extends over 14 amino acids. V was pared by 7 bases and J by 8 bases, with 15 bases between.

The chain is built from TRBV2 and TRBJ1-6; 7 bases are a match to TRBD1. V shed 9 bases, J shed 7 bases, and the junction held 6 bases outside the gene matches. There are 13 residues in the CDR3. Germline assignment: CDR1 SNHLY and CDR2 FYNNEI. CDR3 DNA sequence: TGTGCCAGTCCGGCAGGGGGAAATTCACCCCTCCACTTT. Translated, it gives CASPAGGNSPLHF.

The rearrangement uses TRBV6-5 and TRBJ2-5, with 14 bases identical to TRBD2. The CDR3 spans 14 residues. CDR1 and CDR2 (germline): MNHEY, SVGAGI. Trimming cost V 8 bases and J 5 bases; bases outside gene matches: 4. CDR3 amino acids: CASRTSGGLETQYF. In DNA, the CDR3 is TGTGCCAGCCGGACTAGCGGGGGGTTGGAGACCCAGTACTTC.